Listed below are T cell receptor beta chains from one sample, sequenced in a study of shared clonotypes between healthy human individuals. Method: immunoSEQ multiplex PCR; TCRdb's copy keeps in-frame clones and lacks some. The profile shows about 2 million clones, roughly 94% of them singletons. The specimen was naive CD8+ T cells sorted from blood. These receptors were obtained from a man aged 18-30 years in good health. The CDR3 runs from the conserved cysteine through the conserved F or W. The D gene is left open where the match is weak. The size of a clone is reported for some rows only, either as once, few or many, or as a class for expanded clones.

D	V	size	J	DNA	CDR3
TRBD2	TRBV10-1	NA	TRBJ2-3	TGCGCCAGCAGCCAGACTAGCGAGGTTTTCACAGATACGCAGTATTTT	CASSQTSEVFTDTQYF
TRBD1	TRBV27	NA	TRBJ2-7	TGTGCCAGCAGTTCTACAGGGGACGAGCAGTACTTC	CASSSTGDEQYF
NA	TRBV4-1	NA	TRBJ2-7	TGCGCCAGTGGGGCCCAGAACTCCTACGAGCAGTACTTC	CASGAQNSYEQYF
NA	TRBV7-9	once	TRBJ2-7	TGTGCCAGCAGCTCGTTCGATGACTACGAGCAGTACTTC	CASSSFDDYEQYF
NA	TRBV27	NA	TRBJ1-4	TGTGCCAGCAGTTTTAGCCTTTTTAATGAAAAACTGTTTTTT	CASSFSLFNEKLFF
TRBD1	TRBV5-1	NA	TRBJ2-7	TGCGCCAGCAGCTCGCCCGGACAGGGCGCCGAGCAGTACTTC	CASSSPGQGAEQYF
NA	TRBV19	once	TRBJ1-6	TGTGCCGGCAGTCTTCGTTTCGACTCACCCCTCCACTTT	CAGSLRFDSPLHF
TRBD2	TRBV2	NA	TRBJ2-1	TGTGCCAGCAGAGGACTAGCGCGCAATGAGCAGTTCTTC	CASRGLARNEQFF
NA	TRBV7-9	few	TRBJ2-7	TGTGCCAGCAGCTTAAACAGAAACGAGCAGTACTTC	CASSLNRNEQYF
TRBD2	TRBV4-3	NA	TRBJ2-3	TGCGCCAGCAGCCAACGACTAGCGGGAGTATTGAGTACGCAGTATTTT	CASSQRLAGVLSTQYF
TRBD1	TRBV5-4	NA	TRBJ2-7	TGTGCCAGCAGCTCGCGACAGGGGGTCGGCTACGAGCAGTACTTC	CASSSRQGVGYEQYF
NA	TRBV27	NA	TRBJ2-5	TGTGCCAGCAGTTGGGGCACCTCTATGAGGACGGAGACCCAGTACTTC	CASSWGTSMRTETQYF
TRBD1	TRBV30	once	TRBJ2-2	TGTGCCTGGGAAAGGACAGGGAACACCGGGGAGCTGTTTTTT	CAWERTGNTGELFF